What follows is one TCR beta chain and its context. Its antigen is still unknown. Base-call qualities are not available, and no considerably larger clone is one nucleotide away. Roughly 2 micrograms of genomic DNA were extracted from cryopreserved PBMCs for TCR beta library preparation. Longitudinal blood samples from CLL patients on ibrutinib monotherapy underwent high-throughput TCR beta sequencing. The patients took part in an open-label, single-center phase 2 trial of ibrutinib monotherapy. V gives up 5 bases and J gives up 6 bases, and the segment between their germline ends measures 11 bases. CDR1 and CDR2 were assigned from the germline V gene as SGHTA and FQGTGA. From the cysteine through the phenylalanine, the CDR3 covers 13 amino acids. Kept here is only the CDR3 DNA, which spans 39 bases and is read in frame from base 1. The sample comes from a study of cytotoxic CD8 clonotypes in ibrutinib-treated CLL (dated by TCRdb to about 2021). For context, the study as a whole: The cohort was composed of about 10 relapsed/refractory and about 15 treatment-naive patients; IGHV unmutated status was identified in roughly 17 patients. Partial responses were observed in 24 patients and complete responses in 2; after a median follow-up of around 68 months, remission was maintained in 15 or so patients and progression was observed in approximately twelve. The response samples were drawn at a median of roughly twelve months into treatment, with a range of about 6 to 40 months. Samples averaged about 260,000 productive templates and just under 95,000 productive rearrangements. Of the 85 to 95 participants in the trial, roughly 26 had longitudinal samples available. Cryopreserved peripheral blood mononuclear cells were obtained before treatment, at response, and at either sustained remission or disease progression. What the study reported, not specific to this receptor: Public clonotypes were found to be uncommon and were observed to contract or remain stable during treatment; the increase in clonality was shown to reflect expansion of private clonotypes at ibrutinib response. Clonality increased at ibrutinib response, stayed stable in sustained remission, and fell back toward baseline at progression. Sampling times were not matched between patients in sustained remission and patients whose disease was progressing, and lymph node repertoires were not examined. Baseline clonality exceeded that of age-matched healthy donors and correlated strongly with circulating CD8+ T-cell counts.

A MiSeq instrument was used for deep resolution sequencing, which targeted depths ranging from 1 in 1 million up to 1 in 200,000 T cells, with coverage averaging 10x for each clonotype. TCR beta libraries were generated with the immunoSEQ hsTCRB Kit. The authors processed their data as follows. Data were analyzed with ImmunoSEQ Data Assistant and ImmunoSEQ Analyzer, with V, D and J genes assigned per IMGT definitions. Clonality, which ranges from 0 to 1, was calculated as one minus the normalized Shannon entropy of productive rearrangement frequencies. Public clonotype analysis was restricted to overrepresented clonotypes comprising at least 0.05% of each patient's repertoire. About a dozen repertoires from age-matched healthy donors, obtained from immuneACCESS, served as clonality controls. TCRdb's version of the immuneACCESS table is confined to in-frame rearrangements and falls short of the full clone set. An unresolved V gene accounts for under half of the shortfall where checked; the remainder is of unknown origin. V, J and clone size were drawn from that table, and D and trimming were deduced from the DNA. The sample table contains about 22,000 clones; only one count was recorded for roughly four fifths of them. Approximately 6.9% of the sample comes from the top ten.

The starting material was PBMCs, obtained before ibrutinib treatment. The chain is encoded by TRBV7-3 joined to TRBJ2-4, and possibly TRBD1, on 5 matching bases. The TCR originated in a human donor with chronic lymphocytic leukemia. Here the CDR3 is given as CASSPDTGNIQYF. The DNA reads TGTGCCAGCAGCCCGGACACCGGAAACATTCAGTACTTC.